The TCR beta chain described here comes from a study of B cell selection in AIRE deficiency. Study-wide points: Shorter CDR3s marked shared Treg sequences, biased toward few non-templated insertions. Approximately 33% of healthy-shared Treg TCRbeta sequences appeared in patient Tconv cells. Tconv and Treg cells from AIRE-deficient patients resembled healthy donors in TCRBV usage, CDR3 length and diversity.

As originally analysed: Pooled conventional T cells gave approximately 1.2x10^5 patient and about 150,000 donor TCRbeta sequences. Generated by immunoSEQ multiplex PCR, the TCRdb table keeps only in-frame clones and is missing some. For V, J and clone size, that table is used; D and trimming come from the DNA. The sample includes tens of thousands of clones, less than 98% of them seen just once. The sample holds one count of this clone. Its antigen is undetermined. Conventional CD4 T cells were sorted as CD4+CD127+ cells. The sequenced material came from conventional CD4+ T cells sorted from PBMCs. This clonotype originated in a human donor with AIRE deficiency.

The CDR3 DNA reads as TGTGCCAGCGGCACTGGGGGGAAATTAGGATACGAGCAGTACTTC. It encodes CASGTGGKLGYEQYF. The chain links TRBV11-2 to TRBJ2-7; TRBD2 is a possible D gene (6 bases). CDR3 length: 15 residues. The V and J ends lost 8 bases and 4 bases respectively, with 21 bases between them. Per the germline V gene, CDR1 is SGHAT and CDR2 is FQNNGV.